The rows below give T cell receptor beta chains drawn from one sample of a study of T cells in localized non-small cell lung cancer. Profiling relied on immunoSEQ multiplex PCR, and the TCRdb table lists in-frame clones only, not all of them. The repertoire holds about 78,000 clones, with about four fifths as singletons. The specimen was peripheral blood, collected before any cancer treatment. The receptors were sampled from a man aged 40 to 69 with stage I lung adenocarcinoma. CDR3s include the opening cysteine and the closing phenylalanine or tryptophan. The order of the fields is V gene, clone size, J gene, D gene, CDR3 DNA, CDR3 protein. The D gene is left open where the match is weak. Size is stated for part of the rows, as once, few or many counts, or as a class when the clone is expanded.

TRBV6-6	NA	TRBJ2-5	NA	TGTGCCAGCAGCCAGGGGGGAGAGACCCAGTACTTC	CASSQGGETQYF
TRBV5-1	few	TRBJ1-1	NA	TGCGCCAGCAGCTTTAAGGGGCCATTGAGAAACACTGAAGCTTTCTTT	CASSFKGPLRNTEAFF
TRBV5-6	NA	TRBJ1-2	NA	TGTGCCAGCAGCTTACCGACTTCGTTGTATGGCTACACCTTC	CASSLPTSLYGYTF
TRBV30	once	TRBJ2-6	NA	TGTGCCCGGGCGATAGGACGGACCAACTCTGGGGCCAACGTCCTGACTTTC	CARAIGRTNSGANVLTF
TRBV15	NA	TRBJ2-7	NA	TGTGCCACCAGCCCTCCCCGGGCCAGCGGGCGCTCCTACGAGCAGTACTTC	CATSPPRASGRSYEQYF
TRBV6-1	NA	TRBJ2-3	TRBD2	TGTGCCAGCAGTGGACGTCTGGCGGGAGGGGTAGATACGCAGTATTTT	CASSGRLAGGVDTQYF
TRBV2	NA	TRBJ2-1	TRBD1	TGTGCCAGCAGTGAAAACAGGGGGCTGAATGAGCAGTTCTTC	CASSENRGLNEQFF
TRBV11-2	NA	TRBJ2-4	TRBD2	TGTGCCAGCAGCGGAAGCGGGAGGGGCGGATCGAACATTCAGTACTTC	CASSGSGRGGSNIQYF
TRBV29-1	NA	TRBJ2-7	NA	TGCAGCGTAGTAGGCTCTTACGAGCAGTACTTC	CSVVGSYEQYF
TRBV10-1	NA	TRBJ1-5	NA	TGCGCCAGCAGTGCAGTTCGGGGGAATCAGCCCCAGCATTTT	CASSAVRGNQPQHF
TRBV7-9	NA	TRBJ1-2	TRBD1	TGTGCCAGCAGCCTGACAGGGACCTATGGCTACACCTTC	CASSLTGTYGYTF
TRBV6-5	once	TRBJ1-2	NA	TGTGCCAGCCAAAGTAATGGGGACGGTGGCTACACCTTC	CASQSNGDGGYTF
TRBV10-1	NA	TRBJ2-5	NA	TGCGCCAGCAGCAGACGACAGGACCGCCAAGAGACCCAGTACTTC	CASSRRQDRQETQYF
TRBV6-6	NA	TRBJ2-7	TRBD2	TGTGCCAGCAGAGGGCCAGGAGCGGGGAGGTACGAGCAGTACTTC	CASRGPGAGRYEQYF
TRBV5-1	NA	TRBJ1-1	NA	TGCGCCAGCAGCCGCGGGACCGTAAGAGGGAGGTCTGAAGCTTTCTTT	CASSRGTVRGRSEAFF
TRBV27	NA	TRBJ2-6	NA	TGTGCCAGCAGTTCAGACCCGAGAAGGACAGTACCGAGCTCTGGGGCCAACGTCCTGACTTTC	CASSSDPRRTVPSSGANVLTF
TRBV5-8	NA	TRBJ1-4	NA	TGTGCCAGCAGTAGAGGCCTACAGAGTTCTTATGAAAAACTGTTTTTT	CASSRGLQSSYEKLFF
TRBV19	NA	TRBJ2-5	TRBD1	TGTGCCAGTAGTATTCCGGGACAGGGAGGCCAAGAGACCCAGTACTTC	CASSIPGQGGQETQYF
TRBV7-9	NA	TRBJ2-7	NA	TGTGCCAGCAGCTTAGCGCTCGGGGGTCGTAAGTACTTC	CASSLALGGRKYF
TRBV5-8	NA	TRBJ2-5	TRBD1	TGTGCCAGCAGCACTGACAGGGCATGGAAGACCCAGTACTTC	CASSTDRAWKTQYF
TRBV27	NA	TRBJ2-3	NA	TGTGCCAGCAGTTCCCCCCCAGATTCTGGACCGCAGTATTTT	CASSSPPDSGPQYF
TRBV4-3	NA	TRBJ2-7	TRBD1	TGCGCCAGCAGCCAAGCCAGGGGGAGCGCCTACGAGCAGTACTTC	CASSQARGSAYEQYF
TRBV10-3	NA	TRBJ1-1	NA	TGTGCCAACAGCGGGGGAAGGGCTTCTGAAGCTTTCTTT	CANSGGRASEAFF
TRBV15	NA	TRBJ1-3	NA	TGTGCCACCAGCAGATCAGGGAATAGAAACACCATATATTTT	CATSRSGNRNTIYF
TRBV7-8	NA	TRBJ2-7	TRBD2	TGTGCCAGCAGCTCGGGACTAGCGGGGAACGAGCAGTACTTC	CASSSGLAGNEQYF
TRBV19	NA	TRBJ1-2	NA	TGTGCCAGTAATGACAAGGGGGGCTACACCTTC	CASNDKGGYTF
TRBV27	NA	TRBJ2-7	TRBD2	TGTGCCAGCAGTTTAAAACCCCCCATTAGCGGGAACTCCTACGAGCAGTACTTC	CASSLKPPISGNSYEQYF
TRBV6-5	NA	TRBJ2-1	NA	TGTGCCAGCAGTTACCCAGGACAGGAGCAGTTCTTC	CASSYPGQEQFF
TRBV5-5	NA	TRBJ2-7	TRBD2	TGTGCCAGCAGCTCAAGGGCTAGCGGGAGGGCCGGAGGAACCTACGAGCAGTACTTC	CASSSRASGRAGGTYEQYF
TRBV25-1	NA	TRBJ2-7	TRBD1	TGTGCCAGCCATGAAACAGGGGAGTACGAGCAGTACTTC	CASHETGEYEQYF
TRBV19	NA	TRBJ2-2	NA	TGTGCCAGTAACACAGGGTCGAACACCGGGGAGCTGTTTTTT	CASNTGSNTGELFF
TRBV18	few	TRBJ1-5	NA	TGTGCCAGCTCACCGTCCCAGAGCAATCAGCCCCAGCATTTT	CASSPSQSNQPQHF
TRBV29-1	few	TRBJ2-1	NA	TGCAGCGGAGCGGTGAGCTCCTACAATGAGCAGTTCTTC	CSGAVSSYNEQFF
TRBV19	few	TRBJ1-5	NA	TGTGCCAGTACCCGGAGAGGGGCTAGTCAGCCCCAGCATTTT	CASTRRGASQPQHF
TRBV27	NA	TRBJ2-7	NA	TGTGCCAGCAGTTTAAAGCGGGCTCGCGAGCAGTACTTC	CASSLKRAREQYF
TRBV28	NA	TRBJ2-2	TRBD2	TGTGCCAGCAGTCAAAGCGGGAGGGCCGTTGTCGGGGAGCTGTTTTTT	CASSQSGRAVVGELFF
TRBV6-1	NA	TRBJ2-7	TRBD2	TGTGCCAGCAGTGAAGAGCTGGCGGGAGCGTTCTACGAGCAGTACTTC	CASSEELAGAFYEQYF
TRBV27	NA	TRBJ2-3	NA	TGTGCCAGCAGTTTATCGCACACAGATACGCAGTATTTT	CASSLSHTDTQYF